This TCR beta chain was observed in a study of T cells expressing NK-cell markers. Study background: CD3+CD56+NKG2C+, CD3+CD56+NKG2C- and CD3+CD56-NKG2C+ T cells, once sorted, supplied the TCR beta repertoires. Seven of the eight sequenced donors were classified as HCMV-seropositive, and one was classified as seronegative.

Germline lookup yields CDR1 SGHDN and CDR2 FVKESK. CDR3 length: 15 residues. Worth noting for this clonotype: Its matching antigen is unknown.

Study results and limitations: A handful of donors' CD3+CD56-NKG2C+ cells were dominated by the same clonotypes.

Libraries used 5'RACE template switching adding universal primer site and UMIs. TCRdb reprocessed the 5' RACE reads, keeping one entry per CDR3 protein, no DNA. The ten most abundant clones cover about 10% of a sample with about 370,000 distinct CDR3 sequences. Sequenced sample: blood T cells: a sorted CD56 or NKG2C T cell subset, CD4+ or CD8+ T cells, or bulk PBMC T cells (not recorded which). This receptor was taken from a woman aged 50 to 60 in good health. This sequence joins TRBV14 and TRBJ2-4. This chain's CDR3 is CASSQPRGYKNIQYF.